This T cell receptor (beta chain) comes out of a study of blood T cell repertoires in COVID-19. About the research overall: Acute and convalescent COVID-19 samples came from the United States, Italy and Spain. PBMCs, B-cell-depleted T cells, or T cells provided the cDNA or gDNA that made up the material.

Losses at the gene ends were 6 bases for V and 2 bases for J; bases not matched to a gene: 6. There are 15 residues in the CDR3. The germline V gene has CDR1 MRHNA and CDR2 SNTAGT. Profiled with immunoSEQ multiplex PCR; TCRdb holds only in-frame clones, not every one. In the table there are 250,000 or so clones, around 90% of which are singletons. This clonotype was sampled from a human donor in a cohort exposed to, infected with or recovered from COVID-19 (not recorded which). The donor label of this sample is uncertain. The chain is built from TRBV6-4 and TRBJ2-2; 7 bases map to TRBD1. Input material: PBMCs or T cells enriched from blood (not recorded which). CDR3 protein: CASRADRANTGELFF. The CDR3 region has the DNA TGTGCCAGCAGAGCCGACAGGGCTAACACCGGGGAGCTGTTTTTT.